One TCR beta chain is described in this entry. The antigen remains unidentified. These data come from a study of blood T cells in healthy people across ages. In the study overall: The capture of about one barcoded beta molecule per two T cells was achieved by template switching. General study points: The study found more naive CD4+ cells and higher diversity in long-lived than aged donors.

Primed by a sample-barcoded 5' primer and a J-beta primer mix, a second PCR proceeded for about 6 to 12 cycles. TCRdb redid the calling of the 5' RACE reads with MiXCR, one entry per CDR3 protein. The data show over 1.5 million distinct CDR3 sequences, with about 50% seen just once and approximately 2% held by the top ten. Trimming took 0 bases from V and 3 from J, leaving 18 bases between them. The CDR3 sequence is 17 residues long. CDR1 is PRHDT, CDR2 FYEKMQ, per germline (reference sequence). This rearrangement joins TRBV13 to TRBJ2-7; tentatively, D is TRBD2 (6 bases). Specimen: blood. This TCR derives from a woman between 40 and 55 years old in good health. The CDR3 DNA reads TGTGCCAGCAGCTTAGGGGCCCTGGAGGGCCACAACTACGAGCAGTACTTC. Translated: CASSLGALEGHNYEQYF.